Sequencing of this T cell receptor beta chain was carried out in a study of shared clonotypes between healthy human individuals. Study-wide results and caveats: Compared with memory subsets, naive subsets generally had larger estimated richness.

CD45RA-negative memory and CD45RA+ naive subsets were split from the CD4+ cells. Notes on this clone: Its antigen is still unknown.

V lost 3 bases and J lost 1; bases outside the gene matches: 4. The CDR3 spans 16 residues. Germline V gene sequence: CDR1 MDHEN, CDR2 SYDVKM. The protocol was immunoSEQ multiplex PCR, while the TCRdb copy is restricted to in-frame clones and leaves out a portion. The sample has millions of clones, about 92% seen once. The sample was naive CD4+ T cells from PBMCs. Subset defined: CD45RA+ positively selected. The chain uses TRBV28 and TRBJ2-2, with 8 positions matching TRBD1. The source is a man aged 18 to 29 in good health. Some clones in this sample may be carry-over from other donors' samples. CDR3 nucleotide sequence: TGTGCCAGCAGTTTCTCCAGGGGGCGGAACACCGGGGAGCTGTTTTTT. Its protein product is CASSFSRGRNTGELFF.